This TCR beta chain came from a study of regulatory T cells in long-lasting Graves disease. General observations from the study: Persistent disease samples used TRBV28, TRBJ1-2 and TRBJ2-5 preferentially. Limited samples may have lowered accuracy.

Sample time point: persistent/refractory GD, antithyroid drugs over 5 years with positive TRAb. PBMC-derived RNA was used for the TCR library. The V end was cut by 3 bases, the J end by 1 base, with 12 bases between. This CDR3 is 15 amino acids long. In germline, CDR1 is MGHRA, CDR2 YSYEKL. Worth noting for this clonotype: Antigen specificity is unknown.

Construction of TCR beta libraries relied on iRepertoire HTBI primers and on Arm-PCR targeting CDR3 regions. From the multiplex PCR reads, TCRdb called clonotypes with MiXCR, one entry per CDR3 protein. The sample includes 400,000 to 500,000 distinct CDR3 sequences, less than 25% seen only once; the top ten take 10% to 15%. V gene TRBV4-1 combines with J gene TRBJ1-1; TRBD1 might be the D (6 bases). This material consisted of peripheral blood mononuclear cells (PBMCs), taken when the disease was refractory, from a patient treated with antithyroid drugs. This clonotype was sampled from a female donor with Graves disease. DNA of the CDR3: TGCGCCAGCAGCCACCCCGCCAGGGGGAACACTGAAGCTTTCTTT. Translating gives CASSHPARGNTEAFF.